This T cell receptor beta chain comes out of a study of cytomegalovirus exposure and HLA in healthy donors. Looking at the study overall: HLA-typed donors were the source of 83 million or so unique TCRs, which an early data release held.

The PCR had 60 Vbeta and 13 Jbeta primers. Measured with immunoSEQ multiplex PCR; TCRdb has only the in-frame clones, and not every one. The table has about 150,000 clones, 65% to 85% seen once. As regards this clone: The antigen remains unidentified.

Study-wide points: Altogether, about 160 TCR beta chains were recorded as cytomegalovirus-associated. Reportedly, diagnosis of cytomegalovirus status by the classifier showed high specificity and sensitivity.

The CDR3 spans 12 residues. Germline V lookup: CDR1 MNHEY, CDR2 SVGAGI. What was sequenced was PBMCs. V is TRBV6-5 and J is TRBJ1-2; D is perhaps TRBD1 (6 bases). This receptor was taken from a woman aged 18-30 years in good health and CMV-seronegative. The CDR3, as DNA: TGTGCTCAAACCAGGGGAAACTATGGCTACACCTTC. It encodes CAQTRGNYGYTF.